The next 8 T cell receptor beta chains were all read from a single sample in a study of beta chain features in type 1 diabetes. The entirety of the isolated RNA underwent reverse transcription, so expressed TCRB transcripts were sequenced. Here immunoSEQ multiplex PCR was the method, and the copy in TCRdb shows in-frame clones only, minus some. The table shows about 150,000 clones, with 8% to 13% occurring only once. Sequencing was carried out using naive CD4+ T cells from blood. The receptors were gathered from a man between 18 and 35 years old in good health.

The table lists this clone with a few counts. The V gene is TRBV19, the J gene TRBJ1-1; the match to TRBD1 covers 7 bases. This CDR3 is built from 15 residues. The ends lost 5 bases at V and 6 bases at J; junction bases unmatched: 12. The germline V gene encodes CDR1 LNHDA and CDR2 SQIVND (reference sequence). This chain's CDR3 is CASSPPYIGQAEAFF. The CDR3 DNA sequence: TGTGCCAGTAGTCCGCCATACATCGGACAGGCTGAAGCTTTCTTT.

A few counts support this clone. The chain links TRBV13 to TRBJ1-2, with no clear D. Trimming cost V 0 bases and J 4 bases, with 12 bases left between them. This CDR3 has 15 amino acids. Looked up from germline, CDR1 is PRHDT and CDR2 is FYEKMQ (reference sequence). The CDR3 nucleotides read TGTGCCAGCAGCTTAGGCTCAGCGGTGGGCTATGGCTACACCTTC. Its translation is CASSLGSAVGYGYTF.

This clone was seen ten or more times. This chain uses TRBV29-1 with TRBJ2-7; tentatively, D is TRBD1 (6 bases). Trimming took off 7 bases at V and 2 bases at J, with 12 bases between the two ends. Germline values: CDR1 SQVTM, CDR2 ANQGSEA. CDR3 length: 12 amino acids. The CDR3 loop is CSAGQSAYEQYF. The CDR3 coding sequence is TGCAGCGCCGGACAGTCAGCCTACGAGCAGTACTTC.

The V call is TRBV5-5, the J call TRBJ2-3; 10 nucleotides line up with TRBD2. Germline trimming cut 7 bases from V and 2 bases from J; bases unmatched to any gene: 4. The CDR3 is 14 residues long. Germline V gives CDR1 SGHKS, CDR2 YYEKEE (reference sequence). The CDR3 region has the DNA TGTGCCAGCGGTAGCGGGGGGAACACAGATACGCAGTATTTT. This encodes CASGSGGNTDTQYF.

This clone has a handful of counts. This sequence joins TRBV2 and TRBJ2-6; 8 bases match TRBD1. The CDR3 consists of 15 residues. Per germline, CDR1 SNHLY and CDR2 FYNNEI. Trimming took 6 bases from V and 2 from J; bases not matched to a gene: 3. This chain's CDR3 is CASSAGGAGANVLTF. Written as DNA, the CDR3 is TGTGCCAGCAGCGCAGGGGGCGCTGGGGCCAACGTCCTGACTTTC.

The chain joins TRBV6-5 to TRBJ2-7; D gene uncertain. The CDR3 spans 13 residues. Germline V gives CDR1 MNHEY, CDR2 SVGAGI. The V end lost 4 bases, the J end lost 6 bases, and 13 bases lay between the germline ends. The CDR3 loop reads CASSSISISEQYF. The CDR3 region has the DNA TGTGCCAGCAGTTCCATTAGCATCTCCGAGCAGTACTTC.

This clone was observed a handful of times. The chain recombines TRBV5-4 with TRBJ2-7, with 8 bases identical to TRBD2. Germline assignment: CDR1 SGHNT and CDR2 YYREEE (reference sequence). The CDR3 is made up of 15 amino acids. With V trimmed by 4 bases and J by 1 base, 7 bases remained unmatched. CDR3 loop: CASSPGGPRSYEQYF. DNA of the CDR3: TGTGCCAGCAGCCCGGGGGGGCCTAGGTCCTACGAGCAGTACTTC.

This clone was seen a few times. The chain is built from TRBV19 and TRBJ2-7; D possibly corresponds to TRBD1 (6 bases). The CDR3 length is 14 residues. The V and J ends lost 2 bases and 5 bases respectively, with 13 bases between them. Germline CDR1 LNHDA, CDR2 SQIVND (reference sequence). Here the CDR3 reads CASSIRGRGHEQYF. CDR3 in DNA: TGTGCCAGTAGTATACGGGGCAGGGGCCACGAGCAGTACTTC.